These 3 T cell receptor beta chains came from one sample sequenced in a study of cytomegalovirus exposure and HLA in healthy donors (dated by TCRdb to about 2017). Library method: the immunoSEQ multiplex PCR assay. The table was pulled from immuneACCESS by TCRdb, which kept in-frame rearrangements only. Such tables lose some clones; where checked, under half of the loss comes from unresolved V genes, and the rest has no known cause. The sample table holds about 150,000 clones, of which 65% to 90% were seen once. The ten top clones hold under 25% of the sample. Sequencing input: PBMCs. The receptors were sampled from a young man in good health and CMV-seropositive.

J is TRBJ2-7 and V is TRBV18, with 10 bases that match TRBD2. The CDR3 contains 13 residues. Trimming took 4 bases from V and 3 from J; bases not matched to a gene: 0. The germline V gene has CDR1 KGHSH and CDR2 LQKENI. In nucleotides, the CDR3 is TGTGCCAGCTCACGGACTAGCGGCTACGAGCAGTACTTC. It translates to CASSRTSGYEQYF.

The chain is built from TRBV11-3 and TRBJ1-1; D possibly corresponds to TRBD1 (6 bases). The V gene's germline CDR1 is SGHNT and CDR2 YENEEA. This CDR3 comprises 15 residues. V shed 3 bases and J shed 0 bases, with 11 bases lying between them. The CDR3, as DNA: TGTGCCAGCAGCTTTCGGGGGGCCGTGAACACTGAAGCTTTCTTT. Amino acids: CASSFRGAVNTEAFF.

The chain carries TRBV29-1 and TRBJ1-2; D possibly corresponds to TRBD1 (6 bases). This CDR3 is 13 amino acids long. Germline V gene data show CDR1 as SQVTM and CDR2 as ANQGSEA. Trimming took off 5 bases at V and 3 bases at J, with 13 bases between the two ends. DNA of the CDR3: TGCAGCGTTCCGACGGGGGGGCACTATGGCTACACCTTC. Protein: CSVPTGGHYGYTF.